This passage covers 4 T cell receptor beta chains from one sample sequenced in a study of blood T cell repertoires in COVID-19. The assay was immunoSEQ multiplex PCR, and TCRdb's table has in-frame clones only and misses some. The sample holds over 70,000 clones, roughly four fifths seen once. Input material: peripheral blood. Every receptor here comes from a man in his sixties with acute or convalescent COVID-19.

This rearrangement joins TRBV4-3 to TRBJ1-1; TRBD1 matches at 7 bases. The CDR3 has 14 residues. Germline CDR1 LGHNA, CDR2 YSLEER. V shed 9 bases and J 1 base; nucleotides not matched to a gene: 8. CDR3 sequence: CASSRGDKNTEAFF. CDR3 bases: TGCGCCAGTTCCAGGGGGGACAAGAACACTGAAGCTTTCTTT.

The V and J genes are TRBV3-1 (or the pseudogene TRBV3-2) and TRBJ1-1; 8 bases align to TRBD1. The V segment lost 5 bases and the J segment 11 bases; nucleotides outside the gene matches: 7. Germline V gene data show CDR1 as LGHDT and CDR2 as YNNKEL (reference sequence). The CDR3 runs 12 residues. DNA of the CDR3: TGTGCCAGCAGCGGGGACAGGCAACGGGCTTTCTTT. Amino acids: CASSGDRQRAFF.

The rearrangement uses TRBV20-1 and TRBJ2-1; no clear D gene. Trimming removed 6 bases from V and 9 bases from J, with 9 bases in between. Germline assignment: CDR1 DFQATT and CDR2 SNEGSKA (reference sequence). The CDR3 is made up of 10 amino acids. The CDR3 region is CSAQALEQFF. The CDR3 DNA sequence: TGCAGTGCCCAAGCTCTTGAGCAGTTCTTC.

The rearrangement uses TRBV29-1 and TRBJ1-1; 8 bases align to TRBD1. The CDR3 consists of 15 residues. Looked up from germline, CDR1 is SQVTM and CDR2 is ANQGSEA. V lost 4 bases and J lost 3; bases outside the gene matches: 10. The DNA for the CDR3 is TGCAGCGTTGTCCCCCAGGGGGCGAGTGACACTGAAGCTTTCTTT. Its protein is CSVVPQGASDTEAFF. The full variable domain, with the rest looked up from reference TRBV29-1 and TRBJ1-1, is SAVISQKPSRDICQRGTSLTIQCQVDSQVTMMFWYRQQPGQSLTLIATANQGSEATYESGFVIDKFPISRPNLTFSTLTVSNMSPEDSSIYLCSVVPQGASDTEAFFGQGTRLTVV.